The source of this T cell receptor beta chain is a study of metastatic and nonmetastatic thyroid tumors. Until they underwent thyroid surgery, no patient had received any treatment. Germline V lookup: CDR1 MNHNS, CDR2 SASEGT. V lost 3 bases to trimming and J lost 2 bases; unmatched junction nucleotides: 1. CDR3 length: 15 residues. With MiXCR, TCRdb called clones anew from the PCR reads. The sample lists roughly 4,000 clones; roughly 33% were seen once. The TCR originated in a male donor with papillary thyroid cancer or a benign thyroid nodule (not recorded which). Some clones in this sample may be carry-over from other donors' samples. Source material: adjacent normal tissue. This rearrangement joins TRBV6-1 to TRBJ2-2; 9 nucleotides line up with TRBD1. The CDR3 coding sequence is TGTGCCAGCAGTGAGGGACAGGGCAACACCGGGGAGCTGTTTTTT. This sequence encodes CASSEGQGNTGELFF.